This T cell receptor (beta chain) was documented in a study of blood T cell repertoires in COVID-19 (dated by TCRdb to 2018 to 2020). With regard to the full study: The collaborator samples originated in the United States, Italy and Spain and spanned the acute and convalescent phases of COVID-19. The prospective study material was composed of cDNA or gDNA derived from T cells, B-cell-depleted T cells, or PBMCs. Subjects who had been exposed to COVID-19, were actively infected with it, or had recovered from it provided the deeply sampled blood TCRbeta repertoires that made up the dataset. The repertoires were released in a freely available public database meant as a resource for research on the immune response to SARS-CoV-2. Samples were obtained from the ongoing ImmuneRACE study (first 160 participants) and from some 1,300 subjects provided by 6 global collaborators. The sample metadata nearly always contained a de-identified subject ID, COVID-19 status, age in years and sex. HLA class I and class II types, where available, came from metadata supplied by the sample provider rather than from assay-based typing. What the study reported, not specific to this receptor: How much clinical and demographic metadata was included differed by source and by participant, and the metadata was provided uncurated.

The immunoSEQ Assay, a bias-controlled multiplex PCR, was used to amplify TCRbeta CDR3 regions from genomic DNA. In the authors' own workflow: The number of nucleated cells in each sample was estimated from the amplification of reference gene primers within the assay. To quantify the absolute abundance of each unique TCRbeta CDR3 rearrangement, sequence reads were collapsed and filtered. For each sample, productive Simpson clonality was calculated by taking the square root of Simpson's diversity index across productive rearrangements. Entries here come from immuneACCESS through TCRdb and include only in-frame sequences with V and J called. Some clones fail to appear in such tables; in the studies checked, an unresolved V gene covers under half of the shortfall, and the cause of the remainder is unknown. From that table come the V and J calls and clone size; the DNA was used to work out D and trimming. Within this sample are fewer than 450,000 clones, with 80% to 95% of them counted one time only. 0.6% of the sample goes to the ten largest clones.

Worth noting for this clone: Its antigen has not been determined. No quality values exist for individual bases; no much larger clone is one base distant.

The CDR3 numbers 11 residues from cysteine through phenylalanine. Of the read, only the CDR3 DNA is kept; its 33 bases are in frame from base 1. CDR1 and CDR2, per the germline V gene (reference sequence), are MNHEY and SMNVEV. V sheds 7 bases and J sheds 4 bases, leaving 5 bases between their ends. Participants in the prospective study were enrolled through a virtual design, were aged roughly 18 to 90 years, and lived in roughly 25 United States geographic areas. Cohort assignment in the prospective study relied on participant-reported clinical history from a screening survey and a study questionnaire. Recovered participants in ImmuneRACE Cohort 3 were defined by two consecutive negative NP/OP PCR tests, clearance by a healthcare professional, or resolution of symptoms. Each participant in the prospective study had whole blood, serum and a nasopharyngeal or oropharyngeal swab collected by mobile phlebotomists. Additional blood draws and questionnaires over an approximately 2-month period could optionally be provided by prospective study participants. Before DNA extraction, prospective study blood samples were shipped either frozen or at room temperature.

Sequencing was carried out using PBMCs or T cells enriched from blood (not recorded which). The receptor chain draws on TRBV27 and TRBJ2-1; no D gene call is confident. The origin of this receptor is a man aged 18 to 35 who had recovered from COVID-19. The DNA is TGTGCCAGCACCATGTACAATGAGCAGTTCTTC. Translation gives CASTMYNEQFF.